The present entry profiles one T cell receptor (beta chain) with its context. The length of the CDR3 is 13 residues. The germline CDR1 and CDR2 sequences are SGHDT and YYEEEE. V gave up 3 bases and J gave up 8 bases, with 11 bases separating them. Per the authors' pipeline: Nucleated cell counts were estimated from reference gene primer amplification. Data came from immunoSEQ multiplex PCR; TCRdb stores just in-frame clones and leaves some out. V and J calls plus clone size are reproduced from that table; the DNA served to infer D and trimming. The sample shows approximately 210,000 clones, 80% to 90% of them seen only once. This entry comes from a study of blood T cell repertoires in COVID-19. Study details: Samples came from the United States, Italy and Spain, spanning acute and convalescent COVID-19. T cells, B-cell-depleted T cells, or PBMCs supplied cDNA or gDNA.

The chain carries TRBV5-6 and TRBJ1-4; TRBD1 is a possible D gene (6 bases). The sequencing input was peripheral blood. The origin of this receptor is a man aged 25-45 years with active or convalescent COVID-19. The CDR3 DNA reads TGTGCCAGCAGCTCTAGTCAGGGGGAAAAACTGTTTTTT. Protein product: CASSSSQGEKLFF.